This TCR beta chain was sequenced in a study of cytomegalovirus exposure and HLA in healthy donors. Findings and caveats of the study: In a later analysis, compared with equally common non-associated chains, HLA-associated beta chains were more expanded.

Amplification used 60 Vbeta primers and 13 Jbeta primers. Authors' data handling: As a later analysis found, there were 70 million to 80 million unique TCR beta chains, of which around 10 million were shared. TCRdb's table, derived via immunoSEQ multiplex PCR, lists solely in-frame clones and lacks some. V and J calls and clone size come straight from that table; D and trimming were deduced from the DNA. This sample carries about 110,000 clones, approximately 80% of them seen once, and the ten largest clones take roughly 4%. As to this clone: Antigen: not known.

This CDR3 has 11 residues. From germline, CDR1 is DFQATT and CDR2 SNEGSKA (reference sequence). V was clipped by 7 bases and J by 4 bases, with 10 bases between them. The sample comprised PBMCs. The chain recombines TRBV20-1 with TRBJ1-1, with D hard to call. This TCR derives from a human donor in good health. The DNA of the CDR3 is TGCAGTGTTCGGAGCGCCACTGAAGCTTTCTTT. It translates to CSVRSATEAFF.